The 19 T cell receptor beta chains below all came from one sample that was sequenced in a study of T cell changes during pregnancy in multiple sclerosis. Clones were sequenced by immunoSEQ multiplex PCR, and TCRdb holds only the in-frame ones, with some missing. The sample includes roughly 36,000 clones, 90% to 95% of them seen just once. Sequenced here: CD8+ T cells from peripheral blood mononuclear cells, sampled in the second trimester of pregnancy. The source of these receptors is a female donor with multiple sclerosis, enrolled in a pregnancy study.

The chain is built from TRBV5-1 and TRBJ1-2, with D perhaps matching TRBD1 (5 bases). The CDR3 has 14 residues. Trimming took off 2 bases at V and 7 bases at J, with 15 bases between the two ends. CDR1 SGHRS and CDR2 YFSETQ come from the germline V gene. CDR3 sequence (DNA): TGCGCCAGCAGCTTTAGGACACCCACGAGTGGCTACACCTTC. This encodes CASSFRTPTSGYTF.

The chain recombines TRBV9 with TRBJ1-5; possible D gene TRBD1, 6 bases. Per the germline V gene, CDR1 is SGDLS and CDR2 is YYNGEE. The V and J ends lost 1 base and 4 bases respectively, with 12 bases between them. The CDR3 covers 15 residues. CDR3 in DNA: TGTGCCAGCAGCGTAACGGGGGGCCCTAATCAGCCCCAGCATTTT. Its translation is CASSVTGGPNQPQHF.

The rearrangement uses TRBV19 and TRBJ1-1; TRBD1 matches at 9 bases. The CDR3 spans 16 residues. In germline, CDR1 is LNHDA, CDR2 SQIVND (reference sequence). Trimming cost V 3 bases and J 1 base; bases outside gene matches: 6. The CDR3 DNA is TGTGCCAGTAGTATCCTTGTGACAGGGGGGAACACTGAAGCTTTCTTT. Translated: CASSILVTGGNTEAFF.

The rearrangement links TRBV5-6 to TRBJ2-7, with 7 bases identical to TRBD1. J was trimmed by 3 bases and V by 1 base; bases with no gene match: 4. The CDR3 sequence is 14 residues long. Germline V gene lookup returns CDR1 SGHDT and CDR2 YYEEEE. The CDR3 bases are TGTGCCAGCAGCTTGCGGGACAGACACTACGAGCAGTACTTC. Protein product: CASSLRDRHYEQYF.

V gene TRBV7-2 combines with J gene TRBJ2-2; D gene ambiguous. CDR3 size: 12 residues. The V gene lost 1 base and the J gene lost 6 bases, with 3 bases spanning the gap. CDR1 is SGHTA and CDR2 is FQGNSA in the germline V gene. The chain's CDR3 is CASSLGAGELFF. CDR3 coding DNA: TGTGCCAGCAGCTTAGGAGCCGGGGAGCTGTTTTTT.

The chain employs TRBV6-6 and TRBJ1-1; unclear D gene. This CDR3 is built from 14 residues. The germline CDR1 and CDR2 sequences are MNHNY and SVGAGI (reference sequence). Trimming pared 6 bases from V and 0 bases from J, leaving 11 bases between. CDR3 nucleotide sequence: TGTGCCAGCAGGGAGGGCGATATGAACACTGAAGCTTTCTTT. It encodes CASREGDMNTEAFF.

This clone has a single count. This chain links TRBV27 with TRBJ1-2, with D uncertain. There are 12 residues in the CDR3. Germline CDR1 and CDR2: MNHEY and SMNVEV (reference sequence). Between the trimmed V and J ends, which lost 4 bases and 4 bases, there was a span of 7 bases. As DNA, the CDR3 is TGTGCCAGCAGTTCGGGAGGCTATGGCTACACCTTC. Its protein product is CASSSGGYGYTF.

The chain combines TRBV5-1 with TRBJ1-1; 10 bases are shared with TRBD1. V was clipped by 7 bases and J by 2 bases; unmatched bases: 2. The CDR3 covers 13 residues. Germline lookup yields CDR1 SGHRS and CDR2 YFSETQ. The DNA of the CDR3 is TGCGCCAGCGGACAGGGGGTCAACACTGAAGCTTTCTTT. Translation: CASGQGVNTEAFF.

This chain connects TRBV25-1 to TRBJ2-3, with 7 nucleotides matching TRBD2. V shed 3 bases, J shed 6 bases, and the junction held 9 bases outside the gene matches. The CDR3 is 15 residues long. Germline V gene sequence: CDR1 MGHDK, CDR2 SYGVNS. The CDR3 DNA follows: TGTGCCAGCAGTGACGGGGGGTCGGGGACGGATACGCAGTATTTT. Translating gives CASSDGGSGTDTQYF.

This CDR3 reads CASSQDRVHEQYF. CDR3 DNA sequence: TGCGCCAGCAGCCAAGACAGGGTGCACGAGCAGTACTTC. The chain uses TRBV4-3 and TRBJ2-7; D may be TRBD1 (5 bases). The CDR3 loop spans 13 amino acids. In germline, CDR1 is LGHNA, CDR2 YSLEER. The V end was cut by 0 bases, the J end by 5 bases, with 8 bases between.

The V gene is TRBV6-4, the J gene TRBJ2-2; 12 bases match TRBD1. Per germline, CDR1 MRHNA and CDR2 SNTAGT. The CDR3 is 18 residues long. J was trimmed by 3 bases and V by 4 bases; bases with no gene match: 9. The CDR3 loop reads CASSGGQGAPADTGELFF. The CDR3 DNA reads TGTGCCAGCAGTGGGGGACAGGGGGCCCCAGCTGACACCGGGGAGCTGTTTTTT.

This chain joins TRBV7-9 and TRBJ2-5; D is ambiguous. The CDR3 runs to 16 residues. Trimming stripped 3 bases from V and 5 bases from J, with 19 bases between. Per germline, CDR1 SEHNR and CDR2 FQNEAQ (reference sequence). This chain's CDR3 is CASSFIPEESGETQYF. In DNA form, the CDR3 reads TGTGCCAGCAGCTTCATACCAGAGGAATCCGGGGAGACCCAGTACTTC.

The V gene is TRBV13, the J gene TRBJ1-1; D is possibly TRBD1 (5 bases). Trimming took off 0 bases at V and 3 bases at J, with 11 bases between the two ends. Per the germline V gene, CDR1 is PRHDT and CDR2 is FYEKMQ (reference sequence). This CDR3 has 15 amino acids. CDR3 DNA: TGTGCCAGCAGCTTAGGCCTTCGGGGGGACACTGAAGCTTTCTTT. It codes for CASSLGLRGDTEAFF.

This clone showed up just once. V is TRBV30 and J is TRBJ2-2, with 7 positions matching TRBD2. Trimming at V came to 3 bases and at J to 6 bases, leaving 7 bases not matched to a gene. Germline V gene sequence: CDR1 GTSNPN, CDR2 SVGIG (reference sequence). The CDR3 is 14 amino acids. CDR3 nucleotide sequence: TGTGCCTGGAGCCCTGGGGGGGGAGCCGGGGAGCTGTTTTTT. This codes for CAWSPGGGAGELFF.

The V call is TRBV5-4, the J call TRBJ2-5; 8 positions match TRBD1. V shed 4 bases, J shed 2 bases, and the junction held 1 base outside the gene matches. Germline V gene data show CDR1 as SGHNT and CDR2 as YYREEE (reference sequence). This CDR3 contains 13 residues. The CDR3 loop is CASSTGGQETQYF. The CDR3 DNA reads TGTGCCAGCAGCACAGGGGGGCAAGAGACCCAGTACTTC. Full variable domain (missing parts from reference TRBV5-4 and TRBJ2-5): ETGVTQSPTHLIKTRGQQVTLRCSSQSGHNTVSWYQQALGQGPQFIFQYYREEENGRGNFPPRFSGLQFPNYSSELNVNALELDDSALYLCASSTGGQETQYFGPGTRLLVL.

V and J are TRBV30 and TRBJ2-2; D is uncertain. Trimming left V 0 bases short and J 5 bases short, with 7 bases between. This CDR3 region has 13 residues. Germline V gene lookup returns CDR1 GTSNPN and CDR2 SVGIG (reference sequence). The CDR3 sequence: CAWSVAGTGELFF. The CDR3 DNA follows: TGTGCCTGGAGTGTAGCCGGGACCGGGGAGCTGTTTTTT.

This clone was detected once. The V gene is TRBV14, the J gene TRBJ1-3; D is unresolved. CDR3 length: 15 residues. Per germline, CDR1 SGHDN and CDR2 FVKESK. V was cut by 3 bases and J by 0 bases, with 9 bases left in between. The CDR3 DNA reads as TGTGCCAGCAGCCAGTTCGGGTCCTCTGGAAACACCATATATTTT. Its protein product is CASSQFGSSGNTIYF.

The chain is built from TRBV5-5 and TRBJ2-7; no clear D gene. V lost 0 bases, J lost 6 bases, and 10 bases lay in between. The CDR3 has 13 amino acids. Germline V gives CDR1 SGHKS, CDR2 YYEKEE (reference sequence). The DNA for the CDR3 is TGTGCCAGCAGCTTGGACCCCGGGTCCGAGCAGTACTTC. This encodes CASSLDPGSEQYF.

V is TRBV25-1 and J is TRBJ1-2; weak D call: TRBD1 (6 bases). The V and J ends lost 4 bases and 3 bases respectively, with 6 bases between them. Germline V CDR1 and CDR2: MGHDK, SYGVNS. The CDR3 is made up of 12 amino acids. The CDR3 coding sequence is TGTGCCAGCAGTGGGGGGCACTATGGCTACACCTTC. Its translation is CASSGGHYGYTF.